This is a list of T cell receptor beta chains from one sample in a study of monozygotic twins with inflammatory bowel disease. Using the 5' RACE reads, TCRdb records one entry per CDR3 protein without DNA. The sample includes roughly 140,000 distinct CDR3 sequences. The sample taken for sequencing was blood. The source of these receptors is a human donor with ulcerative colitis or Crohn's disease, or a healthy co-twin of an affected twin (not recorded which). The CDR3 runs from the conserved cysteine through the conserved F or W.

v_call	j_call	cdr3_aa
TRBV4-2	TRBJ1-3	CASSQEGRGAGNTIYF
TRBV5-1	TRBJ2-1	CASSWGTNNEQFF
TRBV28	TRBJ1-1	CASVTSTEAFF
TRBV6-5	TRBJ2-2	CASRNRGRRELFF
TRBV27	TRBJ1-1	CASRLDRGPSEAFF
TRBV12-3/TRBV12-4	TRBJ1-5	CASSPSRNQPQHF
TRBV6-1	TRBJ1-6	CASRTQGVELSPLHF
TRBV20-1	TRBJ2-1	CSASPTGVHEQFF
TRBV25-1	TRBJ2-3	CASSDEVPDTQYF
TRBV5-6	TRBJ2-7	CASIGGYEQYF
TRBV2	TRBJ2-7	CASRNSYEQYF
TRBV12-3/TRBV12-4	TRBJ2-3	CASSFPGTGGAPREDTQYF
TRBV5-1	TRBJ2-7	CASTEFSSAYEQYF
TRBV12-5	TRBJ2-1	CASGFGQGGNEQFF
TRBV5-1	TRBJ2-7	CASSLAPTYEQYF
TRBV7-3	TRBJ2-2	CASSLTYRGQNTGELFF
TRBV20-1	TRBJ2-7	CSASPSGPYEQYF
TRBV12-3/TRBV12-4	TRBJ2-7	CASSKWELYEQYF
TRBV20-1	TRBJ1-1	CSARPQGYRSTEAFF
TRBV11-3	TRBJ2-1	CASSLDHAGGSHNEQFF
TRBV4-3	TRBJ2-7	CASSQTGQGIYEQYF
TRBV10-3	TRBJ2-1	CASTPGLGLNNEQFF
TRBV30	TRBJ2-1	CAWSVRLAGGPDEQFF
TRBV2	TRBJ2-7	CASSEQGNSYEQYF
TRBV27	TRBJ2-7	CASSFRNRDISYEQYF
TRBV7-3	TRBJ2-2	CASSRRPGELFF
TRBV3-1	TRBJ2-1	CASSQLAGGFEAFF